The 15 T cell receptor beta chains below all came from one sample that was sequenced in a study of blood T cell repertoires in COVID-19. Here immunoSEQ multiplex PCR was the method, and the copy in TCRdb shows in-frame clones only, minus some. The table shows approximately 130,000 clones, with about four fifths occurring only once. Specimen: peripheral blood. These receptors all come from a man at least 80 years old with acute or convalescent COVID-19.

This clone was recorded a few times. The chain couples TRBV27 to TRBJ2-1; the match to TRBD2 covers 10 bases. V lost 6 bases to trimming and J lost 0 bases; unmatched junction nucleotides: 8. The CDR3 loop spans 17 amino acids. Per germline, CDR1 MNHEY and CDR2 SMNVEV (reference sequence). CDR3 region: CASRRISGGASYNEQFF. CDR3 coding DNA: TGTGCCAGCAGACGAATCAGCGGGGGGGCCTCCTACAATGAGCAGTTCTTC.

The rearrangement links TRBV5-1 to TRBJ1-1; 8 nucleotides line up with TRBD1. The germline CDR1 and CDR2 sequences are SGHRS and YFSETQ. With 5 bases clipped from V and 2 bases from J, the junction kept 5 bases outside the gene matches. The CDR3 has 14 amino acids. The CDR3 bases are TGCGCCAGCAGAAAGACAGGGGTCAACACTGAAGCTTTCTTT. Its protein is CASRKTGVNTEAFF.

The sample holds many counts of this clone. The J gene is TRBJ2-1, the V gene TRBV25-1; D may be TRBD1 (6 bases). Germline V gene lookup returns CDR1 MGHDK and CDR2 SYGVNS. The V end lost 0 bases, the J end lost 7 bases, and 13 bases lay between the germline ends. The CDR3 has 15 residues. DNA of the CDR3: TGTGCCAGCAGTGAATATACCGCCCAGGGGAATGAGCAGTTCTTC. Encoded protein: CASSEYTAQGNEQFF.

V is TRBV27 and J is TRBJ2-7; 9 nucleotides match TRBD2. Germline V lookup: CDR1 MNHEY, CDR2 SMNVEV (reference sequence). CDR3 size: 15 residues. V shed 2 bases and J 3 bases; nucleotides not matched to a gene: 5. CDR3 amino acids: CASSLKLAGLYEQYF. The CDR3 nucleotides are TGTGCCAGCAGTTTAAAACTAGCGGGTCTCTACGAGCAGTACTTC.

The chain is built from TRBV19 and TRBJ2-6, with a tentative D call TRBD1 (5 bases). Germline lookup yields CDR1 LNHDA and CDR2 SQIVND (reference sequence). This CDR3 contains 19 residues. V was trimmed by 3 bases and J by 0 bases, leaving 18 bases between them. CDR3 in DNA: TGTGCCAGTAGTATCCAATGGGCATACGACAGCTCTGGGGCCAACGTCCTGACTTTC. Protein product: CASSIQWAYDSSGANVLTF.

V usage is TRBV5-1 and J usage is TRBJ1-5; TRBD1 might be the D (6 bases). CDR1 SGHRS and CDR2 YFSETQ come from the germline V gene. The CDR3 is 14 amino acids. The germline V and J ends were trimmed by 4 bases and 9 bases, with 17 bases remaining between them. This chain's CDR3 is CASSPEGGRRPQHF. The DNA of the CDR3 is TGCGCCAGCAGCCCAGAGGGGGGGCGTCGGCCCCAGCATTTT.

The chain combines TRBV6-5 with TRBJ1-2; possible D gene TRBD1, 5 bases. Germline V gene lookup returns CDR1 MNHEY and CDR2 SVGAGI. The CDR3 runs 14 residues. Trimming stripped 7 bases from V and 4 bases from J, with 16 bases between. The CDR3 DNA reads TGTGCCAGCACCTGGCAGGGCCGAGGCTATGGCTACACCTTC. Its protein product is CASTWQGRGYGYTF.

This clone has just a few counts. The rearrangement uses TRBV19 and TRBJ1-6; 7 bases fit TRBD1. The J segment lost 3 bases and the V segment lost 4 bases, leaving 3 bases of the junction unmatched. Germline loops: CDR1 LNHDA, CDR2 SQIVND (reference sequence). This CDR3 is 15 amino acids long. The CDR3 loop reads CASSTGTVYNSPLHF. CDR3 sequence (DNA): TGTGCCAGTAGTACAGGGACAGTCTATAATTCACCCCTCCACTTT.

The chain is built from TRBV30 and TRBJ1-6; D might be TRBD1 (5 bases). V shed 0 bases and J shed 7 bases, with 13 bases lying between them. Germline CDR1 and CDR2: GTSNPN and SVGIG (reference sequence). The CDR3 consists of 15 residues. The chain's CDR3 is CAWSVGGTTNSPLHF. The CDR3 bases are TGTGCCTGGAGTGTAGGTGGGACTACCAATTCACCCCTCCACTTT.

In this sample, this clone turned up once. This chain's CDR3 is CASSQDLTSGGYYNEQFF. The CDR3 DNA sequence: TGCGCCAGCAGCCAAGATCTAACTAGCGGGGGATACTACAATGAGCAGTTCTTC. The chain joins TRBV4-3 to TRBJ2-1; 11 bases match TRBD2. CDR3 length: 18 residues. Germline V gives CDR1 LGHNA, CDR2 YSLEER. V shed 0 bases, J shed 3 bases, and the junction held 7 bases outside the gene matches.

Only a few counts were recorded for this clone. The genes are TRBV18 and TRBJ2-7, with 7 bases lining up with TRBD1. V was clipped by 3 bases and J by 0 bases; unmatched bases: 5. From germline, CDR1 is KGHSH and CDR2 LQKENI. This CDR3 has 15 amino acids. CDR3 DNA sequence: TGTGCCAGCTCACCCCAGACAGGGAGCTCCTACGAGCAGTACTTC. Residues: CASSPQTGSSYEQYF.

This clone was observed a handful of times. The rearrangement links TRBV7-9 to TRBJ2-5; D unresolved. V was trimmed by 1 base and J by 1 base, leaving 7 bases between them. The CDR3 consists of 14 residues. Germline V gene data show CDR1 as SEHNR and CDR2 as FQNEAQ (reference sequence). CDR3 in amino acids: CASSLVSGQETQYF. Here the CDR3 DNA reads TGTGCCAGCAGCTTAGTTTCCGGCCAAGAGACCCAGTACTTC.

This rearrangement joins TRBV5-1 to TRBJ2-5, with D perhaps TRBD2 (7 bases). Trimming pared 4 bases from V and 2 bases from J, leaving 18 bases between. The V gene's germline CDR1 is SGHRS and CDR2 YFSETQ. The length of the CDR3 is 16 residues. The CDR3 protein is CASSVAGGGVQETQYF. DNA for the CDR3: TGCGCCAGCAGCGTGGCCGGAGGGGGGGTTCAAGAGACCCAGTACTTC. The whole variable domain, filled in from reference TRBV5-1 and TRBJ2-5, reads KAGVTQTPRYLIKTRGQQVTLSCSPISGHRSVSWYQQTPGQGLQFLFEYFSETQRNKGNFPGRFSGRQFSNSRSEMNVSTLELGDSALYLCASSVAGGGVQETQYFGPGTRLLVL.

This clone was seen more than once but under ten times. The chain employs TRBV7-2 and TRBJ2-3, with 12 bases matching TRBD2. The CDR3 spans 19 residues. Germline CDR1 and CDR2: SGHTA and FQGNSA. The V gene end was trimmed by 2 bases and the J gene end by 0 bases; junction bases not matched to a gene: 9. The chain's CDR3 is CASSLSRPSGGVSTDTQYF. The CDR3 nucleotides are TGTGCCAGCAGCTTAAGTAGGCCTAGCGGGGGGGTAAGCACAGATACGCAGTATTTT.

The chain has TRBV2 and TRBJ1-3; 7 bases align to TRBD1. The length of the CDR3 is 14 residues. Germline-derived CDR1 and CDR2 are SNHLY and FYNNEI. V lost 8 bases, J lost 3 bases, and 7 bases stayed unmatched. Here the CDR3 DNA reads TGTGCCAGCCGGGACAGCATTTTTGGAAACACCATATATTTT. Translation: CASRDSIFGNTIYF.